This T cell receptor beta chain is drawn from a study of cytomegalovirus exposure and HLA in healthy donors. The PCR was carried out with 60 Vbeta primers and 13 Jbeta primers. Libraries were prepared by immunoSEQ multiplex PCR; TCRdb keeps only in-frame clonotypes and omits some of them. The sample shows 300,000 or so clones, 70% to 90% of them seen only once. Sequencing was carried out using PBMCs. The origin of this receptor is a woman aged 40 to 55 in good health and CMV-seropositive.

The CDR3 DNA follows: TGTGCCAGCAGTTATCAGGGGTCGTACTATGGCTACACCTTC. The encoded protein is CASSYQGSYYGYTF. The J gene is TRBJ1-2, the V gene TRBV6-5, with D perhaps matching TRBD1 (6 bases). Germline V gene data show CDR1 as MNHEY and CDR2 as SVGAGI. This CDR3 region has 14 residues. V shed 3 bases and J shed 3 bases, with 11 bases lying between them.